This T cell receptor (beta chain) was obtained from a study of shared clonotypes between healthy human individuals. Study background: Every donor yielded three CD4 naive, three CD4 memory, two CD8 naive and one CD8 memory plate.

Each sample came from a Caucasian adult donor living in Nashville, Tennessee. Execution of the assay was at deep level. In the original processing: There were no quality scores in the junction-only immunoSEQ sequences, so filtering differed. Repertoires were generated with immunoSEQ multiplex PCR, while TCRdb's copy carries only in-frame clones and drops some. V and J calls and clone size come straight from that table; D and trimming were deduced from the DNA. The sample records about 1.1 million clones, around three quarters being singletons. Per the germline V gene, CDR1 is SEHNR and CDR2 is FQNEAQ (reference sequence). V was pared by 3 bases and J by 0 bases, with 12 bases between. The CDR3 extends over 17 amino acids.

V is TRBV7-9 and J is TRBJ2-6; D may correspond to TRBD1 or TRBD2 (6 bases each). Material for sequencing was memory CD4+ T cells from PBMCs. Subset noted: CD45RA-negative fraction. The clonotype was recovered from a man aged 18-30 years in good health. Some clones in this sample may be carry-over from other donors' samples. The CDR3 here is CASSFRGVYSGANVLTF. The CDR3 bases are TGTGCCAGCAGCTTTAGGGGGGTTTACTCTGGGGCCAACGTCCTGACTTTC. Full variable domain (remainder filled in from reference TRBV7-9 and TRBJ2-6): DTGVSQNPRHKITKRGQNVTFRCDPISEHNRLYWYRQTLGQGPEFLTYFQNEAQLEKSRLLSDRFSAERPKGSFSTLEIQRTEQGDSAMYLCASSFRGVYSGANVLTFGAGSRLTVL.